A selection of T cell receptor beta chains follows, all from one sample in a study of T cell changes during pregnancy in multiple sclerosis. Profiled with immunoSEQ multiplex PCR; TCRdb holds only in-frame clones, not every one. The table has about 31,000 clones, roughly 86% seen once. The sequenced sample was CD8+ T cells from peripheral blood mononuclear cells, obtained in the first trimester of pregnancy. The source is a female donor with multiple sclerosis, enrolled in a pregnancy study. CDR3s include the opening cysteine and the closing phenylalanine or tryptophan. The order of the fields is CDR3 length, clone size, J gene, V gene, D gene, CDR3 DNA, CDR3 protein. A D gene is named only where the DNA matches it firmly. Rows may omit the clone size; those that give it use once, few, many or a size class.

>14|-|TRBJ1-4|TRBV6-1|-
TGTGCCAGCACGGAACCCGGGGGGAGTGAAAAACTGTTTTTT
CASTEPGGSEKLFF
>15|-|TRBJ1-5|TRBV27|TRBD1
TGTGCCAGCAGTTCTGGGACAGGAGGCAATCAGCCCCAGCATTTT
CASSSGTGGNQPQHF
>17|once|TRBJ2-7|TRBV12-5|TRBD2
TGTGCTAGTGGTTTGGTAGGACTAGCGGTCAACAAATACGAGCAGTACTTC
CASGLVGLAVNKYEQYF
>14|once|TRBJ2-5|TRBV7-8|TRBD2
TGCGCTGGGGGGGAGGGACCAGGACAAGAGACCCAGTACTTC
CAGGEGPGQETQYF
>16|-|TRBJ2-7|TRBV10-1|-
TGCGCCAGCAGTGATTCCCTAGTGTTTTATGTCTACGAGCAGTACTTC
CASSDSLVFYVYEQYF
>14|-|TRBJ2-7|TRBV27|-
TGTGCCAGCAGTTTTGAACCGGGTACCTACGAGCAGTACTTC
CASSFEPGTYEQYF
>17|-|TRBJ2-2|TRBV7-9|TRBD1
TGTGCCAGCAGCTCAACCCACGGGACAGATGGTACCGGGGAGCTGTTTTTT
CASSSTHGTDGTGELFF
>14|-|TRBJ2-7|TRBV27|TRBD1
TGTGCCAGCAGTTTCGGACAGGGAAACTACGAGCAGTACTTC
CASSFGQGNYEQYF
>14|-|TRBJ2-3|TRBV6-1|TRBD1
TGTGCCAGCAAACCCCTGACAGGGTCAGATACGCAGTATTTT
CASKPLTGSDTQYF
>15|-|TRBJ1-6|TRBV13|TRBD1
TGTGCCAGCAGCCAACGACAGGGGGTGTCTTCACCCCTCCACTTT
CASSQRQGVSSPLHF
>17|-|TRBJ1-5|TRBV7-9|-
TGTGCCAGCAGCTATGCCAACATGGGGGGAAGCAATCAGCCCCAGCATTTT
CASSYANMGGSNQPQHF
>15|-|TRBJ2-3|TRBV19|-
TGTGCCACCGCCGAGGGGACTTCTAGCACAGATACGCAGTATTTT
CATAEGTSSTDTQYF
>13|-|TRBJ2-1|TRBV9|-
TGTGCCAGCAGCGTACTAGACGGCCCGAGGGTATTCTTC
CASSVLDGPRVFF
>15|-|TRBJ1-4|TRBV18|-
TGTGCCAGCTCACCACGGGCAGAACCTAATGAAAAACTGTTTTTT
CASSPRAEPNEKLFF
>19|once|TRBJ2-7|TRBV27|-
TGTGCCAGCAGTTTATCGGGACATCGAATCCCCCAGAGAATCAACGAGCAGTACTTC
CASSLSGHRIPQRINEQYF
>15|-|TRBJ2-2|TRBV11-1|-
TGTGCCAGCAGCTCCGAGGACAAGAACACCGGGGAGCTGTTTTTT
CASSSEDKNTGELFF
>17|-|TRBJ2-1|TRBV7-6|TRBD2
TGTGCCAGCAGCTTAGGGACTAGCGGGAGTTATTACAATGAGCAGTTCTTC
CASSLGTSGSYYNEQFF
>14|-|TRBJ2-1|TRBV5-1|TRBD1
TGCGCCAGCAGCTTGGGACAGGGGGGGAATGAGCAGTTCTTC
CASSLGQGGNEQFF
>15|-|TRBJ2-5|TRBV15|-
TGTGCCACCAGCAGAGTAAGGCAGGGGCGAGAGACCCAGTACTTC
CATSRVRQGRETQYF
>15|-|TRBJ2-7|TRBV6-1|TRBD1
TGTGCCAGCAGTGTAATACAGGGGGCATCCTACGAGCAGTACTTC
CASSVIQGASYEQYF
>15|many|TRBJ2-3|TRBV6-4|TRBD1
TGTGCCAGCAGTGGAAATGGACAGGACACAGATACGCAGTATTTT
CASSGNGQDTDTQYF
>17|once|TRBJ2-7|TRBV4-3|TRBD1
TGCGCCAGCAGCCAAGAGCTCGGGACAGGGACTAATTACGAGCAGTACTTC
CASSQELGTGTNYEQYF
>14|once|TRBJ1-5|TRBV10-3|-
TGTGCCATCAGGGATAGTACGGGGAATCAGCCCCAGCATTTT
CAIRDSTGNQPQHF
>15|-|TRBJ2-2|TRBV19|-
TGTGCCAGTAGTATATCGACAGGGAACACCGGGGAGCTGTTTTTT
CASSISTGNTGELFF
>14|once|TRBJ2-7|TRBV15|TRBD1
TGTGCCACCAGCATCAGGACAGGTTCGTCCGAGCAGTACTTC
CATSIRTGSSEQYF
>13|few|TRBJ2-7|TRBV27|TRBD1
TGTGCCAGCAGTTGGGGACAGGGTTACGAGCAGTACTTC
CASSWGQGYEQYF
>13|-|TRBJ2-1|TRBV6-1|-
TGTGCCAGCAGTGCCAGACAGGACAATGAGCAGTTCTTC
CASSARQDNEQFF
>15|-|TRBJ2-1|TRBV11-3|TRBD1
TGTGCCAGCAGCACCCGAACGGACAGGGAATACGAAGAGGTCTTC
CASSTRTDREYEEVF
>14|-|TRBJ2-3|TRBV27|-
TGTGCCAGCAGCCTAGCATCTAGCACAGATACGCAGTATTTT
CASSLASSTDTQYF
>15|few|TRBJ2-1|TRBV6-1|-
TGTGCCAGCAGTGAAGCGCCAACAGCCAACAATGAGCAGTTCTTC
CASSEAPTANNEQFF
>15|-|TRBJ1-5|TRBV7-9|TRBD1
TGTGCCAGCAGCCCCGGGACAGATAGCAATCAGCCCCAGCATTTT
CASSPGTDSNQPQHF
>16|-|TRBJ1-5|TRBV10-3|-
TGTGCCATCAGTAATGGCGGTGAGGGGGGCAATCAGCCCCAGCATTTT
CAISNGGEGGNQPQHF
>16|-|TRBJ1-1|TRBV4-3|-
TGCGCCAGCAGCCATACAGGGATCTCTATGAACACTGAAGCTTTCTTT
CASSHTGISMNTEAFF
>17|once|TRBJ2-2|TRBV9|-
TGTGCCAGCAGCGTAGCTCGGCAGGCGCCGAACACCGGGGAGCTGTTTTTT
CASSVARQAPNTGELFF
>13|-|TRBJ2-5|TRBV2|-
TGTGCCAGCAGCGTCGGAGGGCCCGAGACCCAGTACTTC
CASSVGGPETQYF
>15|-|TRBJ2-1|TRBV7-9|TRBD1
TGTGCCAGCAGAAACATGGACAGGGGGCTGCATGAGCAGTTCTTC
CASRNMDRGLHEQFF
>16|-|TRBJ2-5|TRBV9|-
TGTGCCAGCAGCGTAGAAGGTCGTTTGGAGCTGGAGACCCAGTACTTC
CASSVEGRLELETQYF
>14|-|TRBJ2-1|TRBV6-5|-
TGTGCCAGCAGTTACACGGGACTTACCAATGAGCAGTTCTTC
CASSYTGLTNEQFF
>17|-|TRBJ1-4|TRBV7-8|TRBD1
TGTGCCAGCAGCCGTCGACAGGGAAGAGTAACTAATGAAAAACTGTTTTTT
CASSRRQGRVTNEKLFF
>11|-|TRBJ1-2|TRBV7-3|TRBD1
TGTGCAACCCGGACAGGGGACGACTACACCTTC
CATRTGDDYTF
>15|-|TRBJ1-1|TRBV4-1|TRBD1
TGCGCCAGCAGCCAATGGACAGGGGAAGGCGCGGAAGCTTTCTTT
CASSQWTGEGAEAFF
>12|few|TRBJ1-1|TRBV11-2|TRBD1
TGTGCCAGCAGCCAGACAGGGGCTGAAGCTTTCTTT
CASSQTGAEAFF
>14|-|TRBJ1-1|TRBV6-6|-
-
CASILGQGNTEAFF
>15|-|TRBJ2-1|TRBV6-6|-
TGTGCCAGCGCAATTTCCGGGACTTACTACAATGAGCAGTTCTTC
CASAISGTYYNEQFF
>15|few|TRBJ2-3|TRBV4-3|TRBD2
TGCGCCAGCAGCCAAGTAGCGGGGGGGACAGATACGCAGTATTTT
CASSQVAGGTDTQYF
>15|-|TRBJ2-7|TRBV11-2|TRBD2
TGTGCCAGCAGCTTTCCTAGCGGGATGGATAACGAGCAGTACTTC
CASSFPSGMDNEQYF
>13|-|TRBJ2-5|TRBV30|TRBD1
TGTGCCTGGAGTGTGGGGACAGGGGGGACCCAGTACTTC
CAWSVGTGGTQYF
>15|-|TRBJ2-7|TRBV7-3|-
TGTGCCAGCAGCTTAAGTGGCGGAAGCTCCTACGAGCAGTACTTC
CASSLSGGSSYEQYF
>14|-|TRBJ2-7|TRBV5-6|-
TGTGCCAGCAGCTTGGGGGGGGACTCCTACGAGCAGTACTTC
CASSLGGDSYEQYF
>15|few|TRBJ1-6|TRBV10-3|-
TGTGCCATCAGTGAGGGGGGGACCAACAATTCACCCCTCCACTTT
CAISEGGTNNSPLHF
>15|-|TRBJ1-1|TRBV28|TRBD1
TGTGCCAGCAGTTTATGGAGCAGGGGGCATGGTGAAGCTTTCTTT
CASSLWSRGHGEAFF
>15|once|TRBJ1-1|TRBV14|TRBD1
TGTGCCAGCAGCCCTTTGACAGGGGGAACCCGAGAAGCTTTCTTT
CASSPLTGGTREAFF
>15|once|TRBJ2-1|TRBV5-4|-
TGTGCCAGCAGCTGGGCCAGGGCTAGCTACAATGAGCAGTTCTTC
CASSWARASYNEQFF
>16|-|TRBJ2-1|TRBV7-2|-
TGTGCCAGCAGCTTAGCCGGACAGAGCTCCTACAATGAGCAGTTCTTC
CASSLAGQSSYNEQFF
>14|-|TRBJ2-1|TRBV6-1|TRBD1
TGTGCCAGCAGTGGAGGGACAGAAACCAATGAGCAGTTCTTC
CASSGGTETNEQFF
>13|-|TRBJ1-5|TRBV5-5|-
TGTGCCAGCAGCTTGGACAGTAATCAGCCCCAGCATTTT
CASSLDSNQPQHF
>16|-|TRBJ1-5|TRBV4-1|-
TGCGCCAGCAGCCAAGATGGCACAGGGCCAAATCAGCCCCAGCATTTT
CASSQDGTGPNQPQHF